Listed below are T cell receptor beta chains from one sample, sequenced in a study of read filtering for tumor transcriptome and immune sequencing. TCRdb independently ran MiXCR on the reads; one entry per CDR3 protein. Of 65,000 or so distinct CDR3 sequences in the sample, less than 20% were seen once. Source material: a population of CD138-negative cells sorted from bone marrow. The receptors were gathered from a donor aged 40 or over with multiple myeloma. The CDR3 runs from the conserved cysteine through the conserved F or W. Fields, in order: CDR3 protein, CDR3 DNA, V gene, D gene, J gene, clone size, CDR3 length. A D gene is named only where the DNA matches it firmly. Where a row states a size, it is once, few, many or the class of an expanded clone; other rows omit it.

CASSPPRFARGLGDTRYF TGTGCCAGCAGTCCCCCCCGTTTTGCGCGTGGATTAGGAGATACGCGGTATTTT TRBV28 - TRBJ2-3 - 18
CASLDVLSSYEQYF TGTGCCAGCTTGGACGTACTGAGCTCCTACGAGCAGTACTTC TRBV28 - TRBJ2-7 few 14
CASSLQGGGTEAFF TGTGCCAGCAGTTTACAGGGAGGGGGCACTGAAGCTTTCTTT TRBV7-9 - TRBJ1-1 many 14
CSADYVNNEQFF TGCAGTGCTGATTACGTGAACAATGAGCAGTTCTTC TRBV20-1 - TRBJ2-1 many 12
CASSPVQGRSTEAFF TGTGCCAGCAGCCCAGTACAGGGAAGGAGCACTGAAGCTTTCTTT TRBV28 - TRBJ1-1 many 15
CASSLGIRVAFF TGTGCCAGCAGTTTGGGTATTAGAGTAGCTTTCTTT TRBV28 - TRBJ1-1 many 12
CASSMTANTEAFF TGTGCCAGCAGTATGACGGCTAACACTGAAGCTTTCTTT TRBV6-2/TRBV6-3 - TRBJ1-1 many 13
CASSLLGHTYEQYF TGCGCCAGCAGCTTGCTAGGGCATACCTACGAGCAGTACTTC TRBV5-1 - TRBJ2-7 - 14
CASSLVDSNYGYTF TGTGCCAGCAGCTTAGTAGACAGCAACTATGGCTACACCTTC TRBV7-9 - TRBJ1-2 few 14
CASSLGSGQTDTQYF TGTGCCAGCAGCTTAGGCTCGGGTCAAACAGATACGCAGTATTTT TRBV7-2 - TRBJ2-3 many 15
CASSHSHTGTGGADTQYF TGTGCCAGCAGTCATAGTCACACCGGGACAGGGGGAGCGGATACGCAGTATTTT TRBV7-8 TRBD1 TRBJ2-3 many 18
CSASRDGSIKEQYF TGCAGTGCTAGCCGGGACGGGAGCATAAAAGAGCAGTACTTC TRBV20-1 - TRBJ2-7 many 14
CASSLALGEQFF TGCGCCAGCAGCTTGGCCTTAGGTGAGCAGTTCTTC TRBV5-1 - TRBJ2-1 many 12
CSVARDTGGWEETQYF TGCAGCGTGGCCCGGGACACGGGAGGATGGGAAGAGACCCAGTACTTC TRBV29-1 - TRBJ2-5 many 16
CASSSIRDTEAFF TGTGCCAGCAGCTCCATACGGGACACTGAAGCTTTCTTT TRBV7-9 - TRBJ1-1 many 13
CSASLAWKNYEQYF TGCAGTGCTAGCTTAGCGTGGAAAAACTACGAGCAGTACTTC TRBV20-1 - TRBJ2-7 many 14
CASSLTDTQYF TGCGCCAGCAGCTTGACAGATACGCAGTATTTT TRBV5-1 - TRBJ2-3 many 11
CASTGAHEAFF TGTGCCAGCACGGGGGCCCATGAAGCTTTCTTT TRBV6-5 - TRBJ1-1 many 11
CASSPQGLNTEAFF TGTGCCAGCAGCCCTCAGGGGTTGAACACTGAAGCTTTCTTT TRBV7-8 - TRBJ1-1 many 14
CASSLWAGQDQPQHF TGTGCCAGCAGCTTATGGGCGGGGCAGGATCAGCCCCAGCATTTT TRBV7-9 - TRBJ1-5 many 15